Listed below are T cell receptor beta chains from one sample, sequenced in a study of identical twins. TCRdb passed the 5' RACE reads through MiXCR, listing each CDR3 protein once. The sample contains 700,000 or so distinct CDR3 sequences, 8% to 9% of which appear only once. These data are also associated with another study on yellow fever vaccine responses in identical twins.

The sample consisted of PBMCs. The receptors derive from a young woman in good health. Both conserved end residues are part of each CDR3. D genes are given only for firm matches. Where a row states a size, it is once, few, many or the class of an expanded clone; other rows omit it.

CDR3nt: TGTGCCACCAGCAGAGATTTGGGCCTAGCGGGCCGCAATGAGCAGTTCTTC
CDR3aa: CATSRDLGLAGRNEQFF
d_gene: TRBD2
abundance: .
v_gene: TRBV15
j_gene: TRBJ2-1

CDR3nt: TGTGCCAGCAGTTTTTCGGGTAAAACAGATACGCAGTATTTT
CDR3aa: CASSFSGKTDTQYF
d_gene: .
abundance: many
v_gene: TRBV12-3/TRBV12-4
j_gene: TRBJ2-3

CDR3nt: TGTGCCAGCAGCCAGAGATCGGCGGGGCGCTACAATGAGCAGTTCTTC
CDR3aa: CASSQRSAGRYNEQFF
d_gene: .
abundance: few
v_gene: TRBV14
j_gene: TRBJ2-1

CDR3nt: TGCGCCAGCAGCGAGGGGACAGGTTGGGGGACTGAAGCTTTCTTT
CDR3aa: CASSEGTGWGTEAFF
d_gene: TRBD1
abundance: many
v_gene: TRBV5-1
j_gene: TRBJ1-1

CDR3nt: TGTGCCAGCAGCTTTGGGGCGCTAGTTCACACAGATACGCAGTATTTT
CDR3aa: CASSFGALVHTDTQYF
d_gene: .
abundance: many
v_gene: TRBV7-2
j_gene: TRBJ2-3

CDR3nt: TGTGCCAGCAGTTGGGACAGGTACAATGAGCAGTTCTTC
CDR3aa: CASSWDRYNEQFF
d_gene: TRBD1
abundance: many
v_gene: TRBV12-3/TRBV12-4
j_gene: TRBJ2-1

CDR3nt: TGTGCCACCAGTGATCAGGACAGGGACACCGGGGAGCTGTTTTTT
CDR3aa: CATSDQDRDTGELFF
d_gene: TRBD1
abundance: many
v_gene: TRBV24-1
j_gene: TRBJ2-2

CDR3nt: TGTGCCAGCAGTGCCCCCTCGGGACTAGCGGGGGTTAGCTCCTACAATGAGCAGTTCTTC
CDR3aa: CASSAPSGLAGVSSYNEQFF
d_gene: TRBD2
abundance: few
v_gene: TRBV2
j_gene: TRBJ2-1

CDR3nt: TGTGCCAGCAGCCCCGGTAGCGGGAACAATGAGCAGTTCTTC
CDR3aa: CASSPGSGNNEQFF
d_gene: TRBD2
abundance: .
v_gene: TRBV3-1
j_gene: TRBJ2-1

CDR3nt: TGCGCCAGCAGCCAACCCCTTGCCGGAGCAAGGGGCCAAAACATTCAGTACTTC
CDR3aa: CASSQPLAGARGQNIQYF
d_gene: .
abundance: .
v_gene: TRBV4-1
j_gene: TRBJ2-4

CDR3nt: TGTGCCAGCAGTCCCCGACTAGCGGGAGCTAGCACAGATACGCAGTATTTT
CDR3aa: CASSPRLAGASTDTQYF
d_gene: TRBD2
abundance: many
v_gene: TRBV12-3/TRBV12-4
j_gene: TRBJ2-3

CDR3nt: TGCGCCAGCAGCCCGGTTTACAGCTCCTACAATGAGCAGTTCTTC
CDR3aa: CASSPVYSSYNEQFF
d_gene: .
abundance: few
v_gene: TRBV4-1
j_gene: TRBJ2-1

CDR3nt: TGCGCCAGCAGCCACCGGACAGGGAAGGGGAGTGAAAAACTGTTTTTT
CDR3aa: CASSHRTGKGSEKLFF
d_gene: TRBD1
abundance: many
v_gene: TRBV4-3
j_gene: TRBJ1-4

CDR3nt: TGTGCCACCAGCAGTGAAGGGACTAGCGGGAGTTTCGAGCAGTACTTC
CDR3aa: CATSSEGTSGSFEQYF
d_gene: TRBD2
abundance: .
v_gene: TRBV15
j_gene: TRBJ2-7

CDR3nt: TGCGCCAGCAGCTTGGGACTAGCGGGGACACACCAAGAGACCCAGTACTTC
CDR3aa: CASSLGLAGTHQETQYF
d_gene: TRBD2
abundance: .
v_gene: TRBV5-1
j_gene: TRBJ2-5

CDR3nt: TGCGCCAGCAGTCAAGAGCGGTTGCTAGTCGGGGGTGATACGCAGTATTTT
CDR3aa: CASSQERLLVGGDTQYF
d_gene: .
abundance: many
v_gene: TRBV4-3
j_gene: TRBJ2-3

CDR3nt: TGCGCCAGCAGCGCTGAGTCCTTCGCCTACGAGCAGTACTTC
CDR3aa: CASSAESFAYEQYF
d_gene: .
abundance: .
v_gene: TRBV5-1
j_gene: TRBJ2-7

CDR3nt: TGCGCCAGCAGCCAACAAATAGGGGTCACCTCCTACGAGCAGTACTTC
CDR3aa: CASSQQIGVTSYEQYF
d_gene: .
abundance: .
v_gene: TRBV4-3
j_gene: TRBJ2-7

CDR3nt: TGCGCCAGCGAAGGGGGGACCAATGGGGCCAACGTCCTGACTTTC
CDR3aa: CASEGGTNGANVLTF
d_gene: .
abundance: many
v_gene: TRBV5-1
j_gene: TRBJ2-6

CDR3nt: TGTGCCAGCAGCCCCAGGGAGCAGGACCAAGAGACCCAGTACTTC
CDR3aa: CASSPREQDQETQYF
d_gene: .
abundance: .
v_gene: TRBV4-2
j_gene: TRBJ2-5

CDR3nt: TGTGCCAGCTCGTCTCAGCAGACAACAGATACGCAGTATTTT
CDR3aa: CASSSQQTTDTQYF
d_gene: .
abundance: .
v_gene: TRBV7-2
j_gene: TRBJ2-3

CDR3nt: TGTGCCAGCAGCCCCCCAACAGGGGAGGGTTCACCCCTCCACTTT
CDR3aa: CASSPPTGEGSPLHF
d_gene: TRBD1
abundance: many
v_gene: TRBV6-1
j_gene: TRBJ1-6

CDR3nt: TGTGCCAGCAGCTTAGGCGGGACAGGGAAAGGCTACACCTTC
CDR3aa: CASSLGGTGKGYTF
d_gene: TRBD1
abundance: few
v_gene: TRBV7-2
j_gene: TRBJ1-2

CDR3nt: TGTGCCAGCAGCTTAAGGCGGGAGGCCAATACGCAGTATTTT
CDR3aa: CASSLRREANTQYF
d_gene: TRBD2
abundance: few
v_gene: TRBV7-6
j_gene: TRBJ2-3

CDR3nt: TGTGCCAGCAGCTTAGTGGGGGAGGATGAGCAGTTCTTC
CDR3aa: CASSLVGEDEQFF
d_gene: .
abundance: .
v_gene: TRBV7-9
j_gene: TRBJ2-1

CDR3nt: TGCGCCAGCCAATATGACCTGACAGTCGGGGAGCTGTTTTTT
CDR3aa: CASQYDLTVGELFF
d_gene: .
abundance: many
v_gene: TRBV5-1
j_gene: TRBJ2-2

CDR3nt: TGTGCCAGCAGCTCGCGCGGGACAGGGGGAGCCGAGACCCAGTACTTC
CDR3aa: CASSSRGTGGAETQYF
d_gene: TRBD1
abundance: .
v_gene: TRBV9
j_gene: TRBJ2-5

CDR3nt: TGCAGCGTTCAGACCCGGGGGAGGGCCGACGATACGCAGTATTTT
CDR3aa: CSVQTRGRADDTQYF
d_gene: TRBD2
abundance: few
v_gene: TRBV29-1
j_gene: TRBJ2-3

CDR3nt: TGTGCCAGCAGTTTATTTTCGGCGGCCAGACCCCGGGATACGCAGTATTTT
CDR3aa: CASSLFSAARPRDTQYF
d_gene: .
abundance: .
v_gene: TRBV28
j_gene: TRBJ2-3

CDR3nt: TGTGCCAGCAGCCCTAGCGGGAACTACAATGAGCAGTTCTTC
CDR3aa: CASSPSGNYNEQFF
d_gene: TRBD2
abundance: few
v_gene: TRBV7-9
j_gene: TRBJ2-1

CDR3nt: TGTGCCAGCAGTTTCCGCCCAGCGGGAGCCCCAGATACGCAGTATTTT
CDR3aa: CASSFRPAGAPDTQYF
d_gene: TRBD2
abundance: .
v_gene: TRBV12-3/TRBV12-4
j_gene: TRBJ2-3

CDR3nt: TGTGCCAGCAGCTTGGGACAGGTGGGCTACACCTTC
CDR3aa: CASSLGQVGYTF
d_gene: .
abundance: .
v_gene: TRBV5-6
j_gene: TRBJ1-2

CDR3nt: TGCGCCAGCAGCAACGGGACTAGCGGGAGTCGAGAGCAGTACTTC
CDR3aa: CASSNGTSGSREQYF
d_gene: TRBD2
abundance: few
v_gene: TRBV5-1
j_gene: TRBJ2-7

CDR3nt: TGCGCCAGCAGCTTGGAAGGCGGGCGGCACACTGAAGCTTTCTTT
CDR3aa: CASSLEGGRHTEAFF
d_gene: .
abundance: many
v_gene: TRBV5-1
j_gene: TRBJ1-1

CDR3nt: TGTGCCACGAGCGCCGGGACTAGCGGGGGTCGAAGCACAGATACGCAGTATTTT
CDR3aa: CATSAGTSGGRSTDTQYF
d_gene: TRBD2
abundance: .
v_gene: TRBV10-3
j_gene: TRBJ2-3

CDR3nt: TGCAGTGTTAGAGGGACACCAAGAAACTATGGCTACACCTTC
CDR3aa: CSVRGTPRNYGYTF
d_gene: .
abundance: .
v_gene: TRBV20-1
j_gene: TRBJ1-2

CDR3nt: TGTGCCAGCAGCCCCGGGGATCAGGGAGGGCGGTATGGCTACACCTTC
CDR3aa: CASSPGDQGGRYGYTF
d_gene: .
abundance: few
v_gene: TRBV7-9
j_gene: TRBJ1-2

CDR3nt: TGTGCCAGCAATCGTAAGGGATATAATCAGCCCCAGCATTTT
CDR3aa: CASNRKGYNQPQHF
d_gene: .
abundance: few
v_gene: TRBV6-1
j_gene: TRBJ1-5

CDR3nt: TGTGCCAGCAGCTTACAGGGGGACCCCACAGATACGCAGTATTTT
CDR3aa: CASSLQGDPTDTQYF
d_gene: TRBD1
abundance: .
v_gene: TRBV5-8
j_gene: TRBJ2-3

CDR3nt: TGTGCCAGCAGTTCCCCGCGGAGCGGGAGGGAGACCCAGTACTTC
CDR3aa: CASSSPRSGRETQYF
d_gene: TRBD2
abundance: .
v_gene: TRBV28
j_gene: TRBJ2-5

CDR3nt: TGCGCCAGCAGCCCGGACGGGACCCTTGAAAAACTGTTTTTT
CDR3aa: CASSPDGTLEKLFF
d_gene: .
abundance: .
v_gene: TRBV5-1
j_gene: TRBJ1-4

CDR3nt: TGTGCCAGCAGTCACAGTCCCCCCCAGAACCCCTCCTACAATGAGCAGTTCTTC
CDR3aa: CASSHSPPQNPSYNEQFF
d_gene: .
abundance: few
v_gene: TRBV11-2
j_gene: TRBJ2-1

CDR3nt: TGTGCCAGCAGCATCGGGACTAGCTACGAGCAGTACTTC
CDR3aa: CASSIGTSYEQYF
d_gene: TRBD2
abundance: many
v_gene: TRBV12-3/TRBV12-4
j_gene: TRBJ2-7

CDR3nt: TGTGCCAGCAGGTTCGTGGGGGCCGCTCTGCGCAATGAGCAGTTCTTC
CDR3aa: CASRFVGAALRNEQFF
d_gene: .
abundance: many
v_gene: TRBV12-3/TRBV12-4
j_gene: TRBJ2-1

CDR3nt: TGTGCCAGCAGCCAAGACCGGGGGAGCAAAATCTTAGCTGAGCAGTTCTTC
CDR3aa: CASSQDRGSKILAEQFF
d_gene: .
abundance: few
v_gene: TRBV14
j_gene: TRBJ2-1

CDR3nt: TGCAGTGCTACAAACTTCGACAGGGGATACGAGCAGTACTTC
CDR3aa: CSATNFDRGYEQYF
d_gene: TRBD1
abundance: .
v_gene: TRBV20-1
j_gene: TRBJ2-7

CDR3nt: TGCAGTGCTAGAGCATCTCGTAGCGGGGGGCCGAGCACAGATACGCAGTATTTT
CDR3aa: CSARASRSGGPSTDTQYF
d_gene: TRBD2
abundance: many
v_gene: TRBV20-1
j_gene: TRBJ2-3

CDR3nt: TGTGCCAGCAGCCAACCCCCAATTGGATTGGACACTGAAGCTTTCTTT
CDR3aa: CASSQPPIGLDTEAFF
d_gene: .
abundance: few
v_gene: TRBV4-2
j_gene: TRBJ1-1

CDR3nt: TGTGCCAGCAGTTTCGTGGCGGAATCAGATACGCAGTATTTT
CDR3aa: CASSFVAESDTQYF
d_gene: .
abundance: many
v_gene: TRBV28
j_gene: TRBJ2-3

CDR3nt: TGTGCCAGCAGCGCACTCCTAGCGGGGGGGCCAGCGACCCAGTACTTC
CDR3aa: CASSALLAGGPATQYF
d_gene: TRBD2
abundance: .
v_gene: TRBV7-8
j_gene: TRBJ2-5

CDR3nt: TGTGCCAGCAGCCCTGGGACAGGGGTGACCAAAAACATTCAGTACTTC
CDR3aa: CASSPGTGVTKNIQYF
d_gene: TRBD1
abundance: few
v_gene: TRBV7-9
j_gene: TRBJ2-4

CDR3nt: TGTGCCATCAGACCTAGCGGAGCCTACGAGCAGTACTTC
CDR3aa: CAIRPSGAYEQYF
d_gene: TRBD2
abundance: few
v_gene: TRBV10-3
j_gene: TRBJ2-7

CDR3nt: TGTGCCAGCAGTTACGGTTCGACTGAAAACTACGAGCAGTACTTC
CDR3aa: CASSYGSTENYEQYF
d_gene: .
abundance: .
v_gene: TRBV6-5
j_gene: TRBJ2-7